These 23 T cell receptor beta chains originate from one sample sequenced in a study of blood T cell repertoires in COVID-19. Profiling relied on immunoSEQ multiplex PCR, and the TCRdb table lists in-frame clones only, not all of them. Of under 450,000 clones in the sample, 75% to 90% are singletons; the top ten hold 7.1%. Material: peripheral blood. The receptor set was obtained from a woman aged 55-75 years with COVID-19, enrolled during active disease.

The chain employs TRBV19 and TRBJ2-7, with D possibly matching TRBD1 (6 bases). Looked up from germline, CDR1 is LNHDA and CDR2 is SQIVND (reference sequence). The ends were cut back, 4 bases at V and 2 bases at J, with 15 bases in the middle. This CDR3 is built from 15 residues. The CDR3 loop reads CASSKGHQITYEQYF. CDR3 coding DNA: TGTGCCAGTAGTAAGGGACACCAAATAACCTACGAGCAGTACTTC.

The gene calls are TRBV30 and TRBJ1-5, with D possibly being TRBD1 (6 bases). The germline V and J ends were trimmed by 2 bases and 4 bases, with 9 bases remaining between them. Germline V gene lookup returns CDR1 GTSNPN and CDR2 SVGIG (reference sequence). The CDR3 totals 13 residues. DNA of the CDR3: TGTGCCTGGAGTAAGGACAGTAATCAGCCCCAGCATTTT. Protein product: CAWSKDSNQPQHF.

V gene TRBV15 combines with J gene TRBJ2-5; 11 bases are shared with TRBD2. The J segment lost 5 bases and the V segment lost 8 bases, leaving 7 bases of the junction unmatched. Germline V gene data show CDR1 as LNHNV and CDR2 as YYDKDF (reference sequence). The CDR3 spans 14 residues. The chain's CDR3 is CATRSGGALETQYF. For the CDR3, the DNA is TGTGCCACCCGTAGCGGGGGGGCTTTGGAGACCCAGTACTTC. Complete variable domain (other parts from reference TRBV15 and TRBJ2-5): DAMVIQNPRYQVTQFGKPVTLSCSQTLNHNVMYWYQQKSSQAPKLLFHYYDKDFNNEADTPDNFQSRRPNTSFCFLDIRSPGLGDTAMYLCATRSGGALETQYFGPGTRLLVL.

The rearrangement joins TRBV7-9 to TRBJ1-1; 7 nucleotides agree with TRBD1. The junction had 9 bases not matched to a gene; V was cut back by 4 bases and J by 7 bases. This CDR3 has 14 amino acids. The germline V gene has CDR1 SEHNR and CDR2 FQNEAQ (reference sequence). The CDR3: CASSSRQGYLEAFF. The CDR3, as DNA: TGTGCCAGCAGCTCGCGACAGGGCTACCTTGAAGCTTTCTTT.

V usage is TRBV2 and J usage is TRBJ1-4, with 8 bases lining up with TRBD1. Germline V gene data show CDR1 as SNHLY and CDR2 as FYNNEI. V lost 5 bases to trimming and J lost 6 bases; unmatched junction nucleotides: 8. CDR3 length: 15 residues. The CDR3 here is CASSPSTGAYEKLFF. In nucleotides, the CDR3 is TGTGCCAGCAGTCCTTCGACAGGGGCTTATGAAAAACTGTTTTTT.

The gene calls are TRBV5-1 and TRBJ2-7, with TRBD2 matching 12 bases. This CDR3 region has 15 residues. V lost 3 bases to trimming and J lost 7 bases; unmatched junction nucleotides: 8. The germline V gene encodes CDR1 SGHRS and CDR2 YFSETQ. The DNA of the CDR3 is TGCGCCAGCAGCTCTGGACTAGCGGGGTTCGGTGAGCAGTACTTC. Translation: CASSSGLAGFGEQYF.

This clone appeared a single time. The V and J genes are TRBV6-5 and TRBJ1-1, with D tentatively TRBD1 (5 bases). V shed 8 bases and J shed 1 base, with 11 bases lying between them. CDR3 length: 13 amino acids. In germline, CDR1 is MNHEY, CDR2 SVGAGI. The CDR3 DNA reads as TGTGCCAGCCCAAAAGGACAGAACACTGAAGCTTTCTTT. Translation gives CASPKGQNTEAFF.

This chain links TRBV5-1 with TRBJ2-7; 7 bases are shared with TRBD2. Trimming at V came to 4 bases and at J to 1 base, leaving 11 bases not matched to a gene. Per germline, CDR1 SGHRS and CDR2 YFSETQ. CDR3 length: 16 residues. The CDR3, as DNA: TGCGCCAGCAGCCGGGGGACTATTCCCTTATCCTACGAGCAGTACTTC. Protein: CASSRGTIPLSYEQYF.

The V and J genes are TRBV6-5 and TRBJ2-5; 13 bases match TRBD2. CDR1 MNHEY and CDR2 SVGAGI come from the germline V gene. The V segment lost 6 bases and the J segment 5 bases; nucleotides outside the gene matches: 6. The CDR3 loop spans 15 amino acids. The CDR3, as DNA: TGTGCCAGCAGATCACTAGCGGGGGGGCCTGAGACCCAGTACTTC. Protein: CASRSLAGGPETQYF.

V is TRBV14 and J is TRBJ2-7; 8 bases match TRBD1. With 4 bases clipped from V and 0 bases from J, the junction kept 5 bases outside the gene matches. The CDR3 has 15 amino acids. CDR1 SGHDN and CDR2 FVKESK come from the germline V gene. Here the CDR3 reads CASSPSDRVSYEQYF. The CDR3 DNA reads TGTGCCAGCAGCCCCTCGGACAGGGTCTCCTACGAGCAGTACTTC.

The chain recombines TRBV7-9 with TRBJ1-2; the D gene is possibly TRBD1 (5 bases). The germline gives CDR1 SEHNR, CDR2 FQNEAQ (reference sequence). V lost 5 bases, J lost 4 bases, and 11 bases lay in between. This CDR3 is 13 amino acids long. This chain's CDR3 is CASSPGFPYGYTF. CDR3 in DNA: TGTGCCAGCAGCCCAGGGTTTCCCTATGGCTACACCTTC.

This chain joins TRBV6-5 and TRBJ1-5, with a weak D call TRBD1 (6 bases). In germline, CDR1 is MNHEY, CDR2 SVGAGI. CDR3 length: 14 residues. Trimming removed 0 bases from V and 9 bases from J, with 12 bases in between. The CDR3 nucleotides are TGTGCCAGCAGTTACTCGACAGGTCCCGGGCCCCAGCATTTT. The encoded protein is CASSYSTGPGPQHF.

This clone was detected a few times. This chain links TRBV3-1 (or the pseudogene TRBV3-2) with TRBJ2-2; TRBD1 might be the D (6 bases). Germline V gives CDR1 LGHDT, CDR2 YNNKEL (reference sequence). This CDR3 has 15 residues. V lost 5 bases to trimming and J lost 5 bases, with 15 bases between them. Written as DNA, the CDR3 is TGTGCCAGCAGCATCCGGGACACAGGTACCGGGGAGCTGTTTTTT. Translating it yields CASSIRDTGTGELFF.

As DNA, the CDR3 is TGTGCCAGCAGCGCGACAGGGGGGCTAGATAACTATGGCTACACCTTC. It encodes CASSATGGLDNYGYTF. The genes are TRBV7-3 and TRBJ1-2; TRBD1 aligns across 9 bases. The CDR3 has 16 residues. From germline, CDR1 is SGHTA and CDR2 FQGTGA. J lost 1 base, V lost 5 bases, and 8 bases had no gene match.

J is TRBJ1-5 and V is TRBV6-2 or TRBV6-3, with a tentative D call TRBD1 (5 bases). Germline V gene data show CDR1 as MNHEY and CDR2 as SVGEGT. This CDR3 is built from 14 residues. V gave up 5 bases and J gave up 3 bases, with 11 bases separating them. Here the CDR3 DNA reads TGTGCCAGCAGTGCCCAGGGTCCCAATCAGCCCCAGCATTTT. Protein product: CASSAQGPNQPQHF.

The CDR3 loop is CASSPRTGQEPQHF. The CDR3 DNA follows: TGTGCCAGCTCACCTCGGACAGGGCAGGAGCCCCAGCATTTT. The rearrangement links TRBV18 to TRBJ1-5; TRBD1 matches 8 bases. The CDR3 extends over 14 amino acids. Germline V gene sequence: CDR1 KGHSH, CDR2 LQKENI. The V gene end was trimmed by 3 bases and the J gene end by 8 bases; junction bases not matched to a gene: 6.

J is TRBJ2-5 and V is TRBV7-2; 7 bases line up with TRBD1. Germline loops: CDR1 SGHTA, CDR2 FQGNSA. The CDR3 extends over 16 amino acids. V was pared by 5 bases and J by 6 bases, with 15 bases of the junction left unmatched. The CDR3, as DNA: TGTGCCAGCAGCACCCGGAGGACAGGAGACGGGAAGACCCAGTACTTC. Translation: CASSTRRTGDGKTQYF.

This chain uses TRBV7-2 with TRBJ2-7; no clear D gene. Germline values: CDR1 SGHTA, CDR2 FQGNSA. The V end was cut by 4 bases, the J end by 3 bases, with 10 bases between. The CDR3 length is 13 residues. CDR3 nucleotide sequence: TGTGCCAGCAGCTGGAAATCGGGCTACGAGCAGTACTTC. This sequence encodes CASSWKSGYEQYF.

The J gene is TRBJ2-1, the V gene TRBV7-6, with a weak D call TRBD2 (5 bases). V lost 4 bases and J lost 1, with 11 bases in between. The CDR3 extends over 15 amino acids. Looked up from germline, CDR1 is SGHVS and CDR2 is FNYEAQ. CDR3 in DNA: TGTGCCAGCAGCTCAGAAGCGGTGTCCTACAATGAGCAGTTCTTC. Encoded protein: CASSSEAVSYNEQFF.

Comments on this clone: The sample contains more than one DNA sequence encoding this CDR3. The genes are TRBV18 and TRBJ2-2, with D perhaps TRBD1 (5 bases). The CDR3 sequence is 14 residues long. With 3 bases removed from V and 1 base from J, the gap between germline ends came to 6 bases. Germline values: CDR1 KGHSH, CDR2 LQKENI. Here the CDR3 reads CASSPGQNTGELFF. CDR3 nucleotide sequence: TGTGCCAGCTCACCCGGACAGAACACCGGGGAGCTGTTTTTT.

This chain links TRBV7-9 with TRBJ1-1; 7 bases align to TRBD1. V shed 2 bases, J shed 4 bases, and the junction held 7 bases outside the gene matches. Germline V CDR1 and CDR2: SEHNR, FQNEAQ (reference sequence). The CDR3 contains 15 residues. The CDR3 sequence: CASSLQGEWGTEAFF. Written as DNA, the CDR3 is TGTGCCAGCAGCTTACAGGGGGAGTGGGGCACTGAAGCTTTCTTT. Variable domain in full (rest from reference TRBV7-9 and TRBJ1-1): DTGVSQNPRHKITKRGQNVTFRCDPISEHNRLYWYRQTLGQGPEFLTYFQNEAQLEKSRLLSDRFSAERPKGSFSTLEIQRTEQGDSAMYLCASSLQGEWGTEAFFGQGTRLTVV.

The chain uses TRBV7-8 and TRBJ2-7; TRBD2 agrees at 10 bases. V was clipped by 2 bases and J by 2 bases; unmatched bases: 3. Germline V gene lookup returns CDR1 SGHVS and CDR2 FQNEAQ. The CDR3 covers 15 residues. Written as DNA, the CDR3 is TGTGCCAGCAGCTTAACTAGCGGGGTAACCTACGAGCAGTACTTC. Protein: CASSLTSGVTYEQYF.

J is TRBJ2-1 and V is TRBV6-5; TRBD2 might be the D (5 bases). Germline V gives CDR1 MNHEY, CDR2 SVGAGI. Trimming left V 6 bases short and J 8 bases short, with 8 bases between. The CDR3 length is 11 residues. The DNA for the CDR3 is TGTGCCAGCAGGCGGCGGGATGAGCAGTTCTTC. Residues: CASRRRDEQFF.